This T cell receptor beta chain was captured in a study of T cells in pancreatic ductal adenocarcinoma. Data came from immunoSEQ multiplex PCR; TCRdb stores just in-frame clones and leaves some out. The sample consists of 85,000 to 120,000 clones, 90% to 95% of them appearing once. This clone was picked up one time. Its antigen is as yet unknown. The selected patients with pancreatic ductal adenocarcinoma had surgery but no neoadjuvant therapy. Study-wide results and caveats: No significant tumor-blood clonality difference; means were about 0.1 and 0.07.

This CDR3 has 15 residues. Germline loops: CDR1 MNHNS, CDR2 SASEGT. Trimming pared 5 bases from V and 0 bases from J, leaving 11 bases between. The chain couples TRBV6-1 to TRBJ2-1, with D possibly TRBD2 on 6 matching bases. Sequencing was done on a sample of PBMCs. This TCR came from a human donor with pancreatic ductal adenocarcinoma. CDR3 loop: CASSLGRSSYNEQFF. The CDR3 DNA reads TGTGCCAGCAGTCTAGGGAGGTCCTCCTACAATGAGCAGTTCTTC.